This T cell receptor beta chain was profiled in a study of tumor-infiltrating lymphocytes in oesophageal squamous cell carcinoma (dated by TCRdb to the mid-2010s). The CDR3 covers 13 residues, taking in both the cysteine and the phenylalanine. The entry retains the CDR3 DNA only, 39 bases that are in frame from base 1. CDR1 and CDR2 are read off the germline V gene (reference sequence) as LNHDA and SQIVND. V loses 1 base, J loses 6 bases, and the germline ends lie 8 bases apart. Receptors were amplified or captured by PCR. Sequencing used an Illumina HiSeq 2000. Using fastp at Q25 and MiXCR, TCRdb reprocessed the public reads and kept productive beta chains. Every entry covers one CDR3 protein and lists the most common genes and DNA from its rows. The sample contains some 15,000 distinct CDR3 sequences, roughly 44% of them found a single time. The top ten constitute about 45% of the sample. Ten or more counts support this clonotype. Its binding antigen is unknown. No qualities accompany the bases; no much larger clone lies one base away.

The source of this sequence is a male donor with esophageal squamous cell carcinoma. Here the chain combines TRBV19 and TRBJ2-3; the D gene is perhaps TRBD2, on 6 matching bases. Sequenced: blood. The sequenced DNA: TGTGCCAGTAGTATAGGGGGAGGTGATACGCAGTATTTT. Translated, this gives CASSIGGGDTQYF. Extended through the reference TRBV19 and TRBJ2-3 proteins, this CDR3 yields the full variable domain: DGGITQSPKYLFRKEGQNVTLSCEQNLNHDAMYWYRQDPGQGLRLIYYSQIVNDFQKGDIAEGYSVSREKKESFPLTVTSAQKNPTAFYLCASSIGGGDTQYFGPGTRLTVL.